This T cell receptor (beta chain) emerged from a study of CD8 T cells in ankylosing spondylitis. Germline assignment: CDR1 MRHNA and CDR2 SNTAGT. This CDR3 spans 13 amino acids. Trimming left V 3 bases short and J 5 bases short, with 5 bases between. Researchers built TCR beta libraries using quantitative 5'-RACE with molecular barcodes. MiXCR, run by TCRdb on the 5' RACE reads, gives a single entry per CDR3 protein. The sample consists of 250,000 to 300,000 distinct CDR3 sequences, 18% of them appearing once. Only a few counts were recorded for this clonotype. The antigen remains undetermined. Notes on the study in general: Disease-associated clones were reportedly significantly overrepresented in matched ankylosing spondylitis synovial fluid. Ankylosing spondylitis blood appeared to carry a characteristic TCR beta motif of several highly homologous variants. Earlier studies detected some motif variants in reactive arthritis synovial fluid and blood.

The sequence derives from a male donor with ankylosing spondylitis or in good health (not recorded which). The sequenced material came from blood, either unsorted or a sorted T cell fraction (not recorded which). The gene calls are TRBV6-4 and TRBJ1-6; D is unresolved. The chain's CDR3 is CASSETDNSPLHF. In nucleotides, the CDR3 is TGTGCCAGCAGTGAAACGGATAATTCACCCCTCCACTTT.